The text below deals with one T cell receptor beta chain. This sample stems from a study of CD8+ T cells in alopecia areata. Treatment indicated: oral pan-JAK inhibitor, 5-10 mg twice daily. In each case, RNA was isolated and then reverse transcribed into cDNA as the sequencing template. Assay used: immunoSEQ multiplex PCR; TCRdb lists only in-frame clones, some missing. The sample holds some 45,000 clones, just under 95% seen once. V trimming: 6 bases; J trimming: 4 bases; junction bases outside the gene matches: 6. The CDR3 has 14 residues. Germline V gives CDR1 MDHEN, CDR2 SYDVKM. The origin of this receptor is a human donor with alopecia areata. The rearrangement links TRBV28 to TRBJ2-7; 10 nucleotides line up with TRBD1. Here the sequenced sample was CD8+ T cells sorted from blood, taken at week 24, from a patient treated with tofacitinib. DNA for the CDR3: TGTGCCAGCAGCCGGGACAGGGGCTGGTACGAGCAGTACTTC. Amino acid sequence: CASSRDRGWYEQYF.